This is a list of T cell receptor beta chains from one sample in a study of blood T cell repertoires in COVID-19. Only in-frame clones appear in the TCRdb table, and some are missing; sequencing was by immunoSEQ multiplex PCR. The top ten clones hold over 1.5% of a sample with a few hundred thousand clones, 88% of them seen once. Sequenced: peripheral blood. Receptors were obtained from an older man with acute or convalescent COVID-19. The CDR3 runs from the conserved cysteine through the conserved F or W. Fields, in order: CDR3 protein, CDR3 DNA, clone size, J gene, V gene, D gene. A D gene is named only where the DNA matches it firmly. Expanded clones get a size class; other rows say once, few or many, or leave the size out.

CASSWGEGPGPQHF | TGTGCCAGCAGCTGGGGGGAGGGTCCAGGGCCCCAGCATTTT | few | TRBJ1-5 | TRBV5-6 | .
CASSPRERGTDTQYF | TGTGCCAGCAGCCCGCGGGAGAGGGGCACAGATACGCAGTATTTT | . | TRBJ2-3 | TRBV9 | TRBD2
CASSPEGNTIYF | TGTGCCAGCTCACCCGAGGGAAACACCATATATTTT | . | TRBJ1-3 | TRBV18 | .
CASSLQNTDTQYF | TGTGCCAGCAGTTTACAAAACACAGATACGCAGTATTTT | . | TRBJ2-3 | TRBV12-3/TRBV12-4 | .
CASSIQSEQYF | TGTGCCAGCTCAATCCAATCCGAGCAGTACTTC | . | TRBJ2-7 | TRBV18 | .
CASSYGTGSGYTF | TGTGCCAGCAGTTACGGGACAGGGTCCGGCTACACCTTC | . | TRBJ1-2 | TRBV2 | TRBD1
CASSIDSGSNTDTQYF | TGTGCCAGCAGCATCGATAGCGGGAGCAACACAGATACGCAGTATTTT | . | TRBJ2-3 | TRBV7-8 | TRBD2
CASSGQKYNNEQFF | TGCGCCAGTTCAGGGCAGAAGTATAACAATGAGCAGTTCTTC | . | TRBJ2-1 | TRBV5-1 | .
CASSLGSGSQETQYF | TGTGCCAGCAGCTTGGGGTCAGGTAGCCAAGAGACCCAGTACTTC | . | TRBJ2-5 | TRBV5-8 | .
CASASGSGETQYF | TGTGCCAGCGCTAGCGGGAGTGGTGAGACCCAGTACTTC | . | TRBJ2-5 | TRBV28 | TRBD2
CASSKGQADQETQYF | TGTGCCAGCAGTAAGGGACAGGCGGACCAAGAGACCCAGTACTTC | . | TRBJ2-5 | TRBV7-9 | TRBD1
CASSKTGDYGYTF | TGTGCCAGCAGCAAGACAGGGGACTATGGCTACACCTTC | . | TRBJ1-2 | TRBV25-1 | TRBD1
CASSLRQDPGEQYF | TGCGCCAGCAGCTTGAGACAGGACCCTGGGGAGCAGTACTTC | . | TRBJ2-7 | TRBV5-1 | .
CASSQQGASFYEQYF | TGCGCCAGCAGCCAACAGGGGGCGAGTTTCTACGAGCAGTACTTC | . | TRBJ2-7 | TRBV5-1 | TRBD1
CASSHRGYTEAFF | TGTGCCAGCAGCCACAGGGGATACACTGAAGCTTTCTTT | . | TRBJ1-1 | TRBV3-1/TRBV3-2 | .
CASSLNRGTTGELFF | TGTGCCAGCAGCTTAAATCGGGGTACGACCGGGGAGCTGTTTTTT | . | TRBJ2-2 | TRBV11-1 | .
CASSSQGGGNYGYTF | TGTGCCAGCAGCTCACAGGGTGGGGGAAACTATGGCTACACCTTC | . | TRBJ1-2 | TRBV7-2 | .
CASSQVEGTEAFF | TGTGCCAGCAGCCAAGTGGAGGGCACTGAAGCTTTCTTT | . | TRBJ1-1 | TRBV3-1/TRBV3-2 | .
CASSLGAGGENYGYTF | TGTGCCAGCAGCTTGGGGGCGGGCGGCGAGAACTATGGCTACACCTTC | . | TRBJ1-2 | TRBV5-4 | .
CATSRDRGLNSPLHF | TGTGCCACCAGCAGAGATCGCGGCCTCAATTCACCCCTCCACTTT | . | TRBJ1-6 | TRBV15 | .
CASSEAGQVHPYNEQFF | TGTGCCAGCAGTGAAGCGGGCCAGGTTCATCCTTACAATGAGCAGTTCTTC | . | TRBJ2-1 | TRBV2 | .
CASSSRTGIDTQYF | TGCGCCAGCAGCTCCCGGACAGGAATTGATACGCAGTATTTT | . | TRBJ2-3 | TRBV5-1 | TRBD1
CASSPREVSGEKLFF | TGTGCCAGCAGCCCCCGGGAAGTCTCCGGTGAAAAACTGTTTTTT | . | TRBJ1-4 | TRBV9 | .
CASSLGTSGEQFF | TGTGCCAGCAGCTTAGGGACTAGCGGTGAGCAGTTCTTC | . | TRBJ2-1 | TRBV11-1 | TRBD2
CASSEFRFEAFF | TGTGCCAGCAGTGAATTCCGGTTCGAAGCTTTCTTT | . | TRBJ1-1 | TRBV2 | .
CASSLGGSLSTGELFF | TGTGCCAGCAGCTTAGGGGGCAGTCTGAGCACCGGGGAGCTGTTTTTT | . | TRBJ2-2 | TRBV11-3 | .
CASSQEEAVNTEAFF | TGCGCCAGCAGCCAAGAAGAGGCGGTGAACACTGAAGCTTTCTTT | . | TRBJ1-1 | TRBV4-1 | .
CASSLGSPGAQPQHF | TGTGCCAGCAGCTTAGGGTCCCCGGGAGCCCAGCCCCAGCATTTT | few | TRBJ1-5 | TRBV7-8 | .